This T cell receptor (beta chain) originates from a study of CD8 T cells in ankylosing spondylitis. This clonotype was detected ten times or more. The antigen remains undetermined. Each CDR3 protein is one row after TCRdb ran MiXCR on the 5' RACE reads. The sample contains about 13,000 distinct CDR3 sequences, 2.8% of which appear only once. Germline assignment: CDR1 SGDLS and CDR2 YYNGEE. The CDR3 contains 15 residues. V was clipped by 0 bases and J by 4 bases, with 13 bases between them. The study, taken as a whole, reports: The authors found the disease-linked clones to be CD8+ and relatively rare in peripheral blood. Earlier literature documents some of the motif variants in reactive arthritis synovial fluid and blood.

This receptor was obtained from a male donor with ankylosing spondylitis or in good health (not recorded which). The V gene is TRBV9, the J gene TRBJ1-2; perhaps TRBD1 as D (5 bases). Sequences were obtained from blood, either unsorted or a sorted T cell fraction (not recorded which). The CDR3 sequence is CASSVATVRGYGYTF. The CDR3 DNA is TGTGCCAGCAGCGTAGCTACGGTGAGGGGCTATGGCTACACCTTC.